The clone carrying this T cell receptor beta chain was seen a handful of times. Antigen specificity is unknown. Researchers took RNA transcripts and amplified the TCR beta CDR3 regions from them. Using the HTBI primer set, a first-round RT-PCR was run on the TCR CDR3. TCRdb called the multiplex PCR reads again in MiXCR, with one record for every CDR3 protein. Here the sample spans about 840,000 distinct CDR3 sequences, approximately 40% being singletons. The entry originates in a study of T cells in Graves' hyperthyroidism and ophthalmopathy. Regarding the study as a whole: Ophthalmopathy, which appeared later, was predicted by the model a median around 6.9 months before onset.

Isolation of PBMCs was performed on 10 ml fresh peripheral blood. Germline lookup yields CDR1 LNHDA and CDR2 SQIVND (reference sequence). V shed 0 bases and J shed 4 bases, with 12 bases lying between them. This CDR3 is 15 amino acids long. This sequence originates from a man between 18 and 35 years old with Graves' hyperthyroidism. The source material was blood. The chain employs TRBV19 and TRBJ1-1; D unclear. The DNA for the CDR3 is TGTGCCAGTAGTATAGATCCGTATGGGAGCACTGAAGCTTTCTTT. Its translation is CASSIDPYGSTEAFF. The complete variable domain, with remaining parts taken from reference TRBV19 and TRBJ1-1, reads DGGITQSPKYLFRKEGQNVTLSCEQNLNHDAMYWYRQDPGQGLRLIYYSQIVNDFQKGDIAEGYSVSREKKESFPLTVTSAQKNPTAFYLCASSIDPYGSTEAFFGQGTRLTVV.